This T cell receptor beta chain was retrieved from a study of glioma-infiltrating T cells. Study outcomes and limitations: Above-expected tissue-blood divergence occurred in all gliomas, most in low-grade ones. CDR3 overlap between tissue and blood was very small.

The CDR3 is 17 residues long. Germline-derived CDR1 and CDR2 are MGHRA and YSYEKL. Trimming removed 2 bases from V and 2 bases from J, with 16 bases in between. The iRepertoire nested amplicon-rescue multiplex PCR amplified TCR alpha and beta CDR3s from RNA. Tissue mRNA or PBMC total RNA, about 95-450 ng, went into one-step reverse transcription and amplification. Each CDR3 protein gets one entry after TCRdb re-called the multiplex PCR reads with MiXCR. The top ten clones hold around 5% of a sample with fewer than 200,000 distinct CDR3 sequences, 43% of them seen once. Of note for this clonotype: Its matching antigen is unknown.

This rearrangement joins TRBV4-1 to TRBJ2-1; either TRBD1 or TRBD2 may fit D (5 bases each). This receptor was identified in a human donor with low-grade glioma or glioblastoma, undergoing nonglioma brain surgery, or in good health (not recorded which). The sample consisted of glioma tissue, nonneoplastic brain tissue, or PBMCs (not recorded which). The CDR3 sequence is CASSQQRVEGTYNEQFF. CDR3 nucleotides: TGCGCCAGCAGCCAACAAAGAGTTGAGGGGACCTACAATGAGCAGTTCTTC.